This entry features one T cell receptor beta chain sequence. Its antigen is still unknown. This may be a read error: a much more frequent sequence differs by one nucleotide. Germline CDR1 reads LGHNA; CDR2 reads YNFKEQ. This CDR3 has 15 amino acids. These data originate in a study of response to subunit inactivated influenza vaccine. From the RT-PCR reads, TCRdb called clonotypes with MiXCR, one entry per CDR3 protein. Here the sample spans some 850,000 distinct CDR3 sequences, about 18% being singletons. Overall study results and limits: Each seasonal flu vaccination may recruit only limited new T cells, authors suggested.

This clonotype originated in a man in his fifties who received an inactivated influenza vaccine. The chain joins TRBV4-2 to TRBJ2-5, with D possibly being TRBD2 (5 bases). This specimen was PBMCs from blood, taken less than 6 days after vaccination. Here the CDR3 DNA reads TGTGCCAGCAGCCAAGGAGGGCAGGCTCAAGATACCCAGTACTTC. Residues: CASSQGGQAQDTQYF.